This TCR beta chain comes out of a study of blood T cell repertoires in COVID-19. Study information: Whether acute or convalescent, the COVID-19 samples came from the United States, Italy and Spain. Sample material is recorded as cDNA or gDNA derived from T cells, B-cell-depleted T cells, or PBMCs.

This clone was seen a handful of times. The sample carries other DNA sequences with the same CDR3. Only in-frame clones appear in the TCRdb table, and some are missing; sequencing was by immunoSEQ multiplex PCR. The profile shows under 450,000 clones, less than 90% of them singletons. Sequences were obtained from peripheral blood. This TCR was sampled from a woman aged 55-69 years with COVID-19, enrolled during active disease.

The CDR3 spells CASSPSRGPGEKLFF. For the CDR3, the DNA is TGCGCCAGCAGCCCCAGCAGGGGCCCGGGTGAAAAACTGTTTTTT. The V call is TRBV10-2, the J call TRBJ1-4, with a tentative D call TRBD1 (6 bases). Trimming shortened V by 6 bases and J by 7 bases, and 18 bases separated the two germline ends. The CDR3 loop spans 15 amino acids. Germline V lookup: CDR1 WSHSY, CDR2 SAAADI.